This record looks at one TCR beta chain sequence and its context. Donors, healthy HIV-negative adults, lacked recent acute infections or vaccinations. The record originates from a study of shared clonotypes between healthy human individuals. Trimming stripped 3 bases from V and 2 bases from J, with 14 bases between. This CDR3 comprises 15 residues. Germline assignment: CDR1 SGDLS and CDR2 YYNGEE. For every subset, genomic DNA was evenly distributed across several immunoSEQ plates. Data came from immunoSEQ multiplex PCR; TCRdb stores just in-frame clones and leaves some out. This table holds 2 million to 2.5 million clones, over 85% found once.

The receptor's source is a man aged 18 to 30 in good health. Some clones in this sample may be carry-over from other donors' samples. The specimen sequenced was naive CD4+ T cells from PBMCs. Noted subset: CD45RA+ positively selected. The V and J genes are TRBV9 and TRBJ1-2; tentative D call: TRBD1 (5 bases). CDR3 DNA: TGTGCCAGCAGCGCCGGGGGAGCAGGGAACTATGGCTACACCTTC. This codes for CASSAGGAGNYGYTF.